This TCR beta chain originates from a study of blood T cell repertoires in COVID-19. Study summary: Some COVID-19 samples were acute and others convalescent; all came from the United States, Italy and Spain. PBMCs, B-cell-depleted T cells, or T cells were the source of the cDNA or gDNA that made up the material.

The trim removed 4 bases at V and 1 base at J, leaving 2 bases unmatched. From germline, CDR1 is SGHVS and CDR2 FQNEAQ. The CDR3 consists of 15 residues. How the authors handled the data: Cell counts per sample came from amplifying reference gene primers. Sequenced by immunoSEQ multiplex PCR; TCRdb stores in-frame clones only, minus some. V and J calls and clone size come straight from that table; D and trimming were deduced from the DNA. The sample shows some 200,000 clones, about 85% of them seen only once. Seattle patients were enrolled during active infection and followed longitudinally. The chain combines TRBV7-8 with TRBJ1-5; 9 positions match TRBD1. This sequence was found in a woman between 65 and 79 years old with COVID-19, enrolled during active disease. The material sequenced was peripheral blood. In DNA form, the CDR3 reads TGTGCCAGCAGCTCAGGGACAGGGAGCAATCAGCCCCAGCATTTT. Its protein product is CASSSGTGSNQPQHF.